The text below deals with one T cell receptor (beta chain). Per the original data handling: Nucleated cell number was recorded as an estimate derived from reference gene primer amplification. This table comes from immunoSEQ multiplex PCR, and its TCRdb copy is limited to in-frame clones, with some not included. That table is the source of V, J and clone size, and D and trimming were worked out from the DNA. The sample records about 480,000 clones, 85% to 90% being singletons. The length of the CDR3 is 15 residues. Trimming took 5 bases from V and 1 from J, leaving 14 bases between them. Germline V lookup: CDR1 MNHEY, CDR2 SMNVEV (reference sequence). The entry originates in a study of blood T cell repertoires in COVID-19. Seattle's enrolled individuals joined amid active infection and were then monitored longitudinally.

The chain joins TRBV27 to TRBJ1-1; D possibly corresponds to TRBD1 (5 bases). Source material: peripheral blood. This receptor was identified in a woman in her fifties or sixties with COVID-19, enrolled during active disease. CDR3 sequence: CASSGAGRPNTEAFF. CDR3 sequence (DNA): TGTGCCAGCAGTGGAGCAGGGCGCCCGAACACTGAAGCTTTCTTT.